This T cell receptor beta chain was obtained from a study of shared clonotypes between healthy human individuals (dated by TCRdb to the early 2020s). Study-wide context: The cohort comprised a couple of women and a few men aged 18 to 49 years. For each donor, three plates each were used for CD4 naive and CD4 memory, two plates were used for CD8 naive, and one plate was used for CD8 memory. Blood TCR repertoires of 5 or 6 healthy adults were deeply sequenced to estimate repertoire size and the extent of clonotype sharing between individuals. Libraries were prepared and TCR repertoires were sequenced by different laboratories using diverse techniques, in order to increase sequencing depth and limit assay-specific biases. Leukapheresis yielded between about 0.9 and 8.9 billion PBMCs per donor. Overall results and qualifications from the work: Sampling was limited to blood, and TCR repertoires in tissue likely differ from TCR repertoires in blood. Rarefaction of sorted-subset datasets indicated incomplete sequencing despite the large sequencing depth. The small number of donors limited the genetic and exposure-history diversity represented. Higher generation probabilities were observed for clonotypes shared by all four sorted-subset donors than for non-shared clonotypes. Estimated clonotype richness was generally larger for naive than for memory subsets. Based on pairwise subsampling, the degree of clonotype sharing among donors was expected to be affected by sequencing depth. Around 5.4% of naive CD4, 3.5% of naive CD8, approximately 2% of memory CD4, and more than 0.35% of memory CD8 clonotypes were shared across several donors.

Counted from cysteine to phenylalanine, this CDR3 has 13 amino acids. This entry keeps only the CDR3 DNA: 39 bases, framed from base 1. Trimming takes 6 bases from V and 4 bases from J, and the germline ends sit 12 bases apart. From a lookup of the germline V gene (reference sequence), CDR1 and CDR2 are LNHDA and SQIVND. The donors were healthy, HIV-negative adults who had no recently reported acute infections or vaccinations. Only Caucasian adults living in Nashville, Tennessee, USA were represented among the donors. CD4+ T cells were enriched by magnetic negative selection, after which naive cells were positively selected on CD45RA and the negative fraction was taken as the memory subset. After blood collection by leukapheresis, PBMCs were isolated using Ficoll-Histopaque density gradient centrifugation and then cryopreserved in the vapor phase of liquid nitrogen. Analytical flow cytometry was used to check the purity and quantity of each magnetically sorted T cell population. Genomic DNA was isolated from each sorted fraction and quantified by UV absorbance on a Nanodrop 2000c.

Using the deep immunoSEQ assay, TCR CDR3 regions were amplified from genomic DNA by multiplex PCR. Extracted genomic DNA from each cell subset was spread evenly across all wells of several immunoSEQ 96-well plates, with each plate serving as a replicate. For sorted subsets, each replicate PCR was loaded with approximately 190 ng genomic DNA, equivalent to about 30,000 T cell genomes. The purified libraries were quantified using a Qubit 3.0 fluorometer, sized with a Bioanalyzer 2100, and then quantified again using the KAPA Library Quantification kit. A separate single-read 150-cycle Illumina NextSeq 550 flow cell was used to sequence each immunoSEQ 96-well plate. The authors processed their data as follows. Because the immunoSEQ output held only junctional sequences and lacked quality scores, the filtering could not match the filtering applied to full-length reads. To assign V/J genes and CDR3, sequences were annotated against IMGT germline references using PyIR, a Python wrapper for IgBLAST v1.9. Any read was removed if the V/J assignment was weak (E-value above 1e-6), the CDR3 was missing, or the read contained stop codons, out-of-frame junctions, or ambiguous translated residues. V3J clonotypes were defined as sequences sharing the same inferred V gene, J gene, and CDR3 amino acid sequence. Percentage overlap between repertoires was calculated by dividing the number of shared unique clonotypes by the size of the smaller repertoire. RTK rarefaction, the Chao1 estimator, and Recon v2.1 estimates of unobserved clonotypes were used to assess repertoire richness. Generation probabilities for all TCRbeta clonotypes obtained by the gDNA method from a few donors were computed using OLGA. TCRdb retrieved this table from immuneACCESS and kept in-frame rearrangements only. Not all clones are present; in checked studies, unresolved V genes account for under half, and no reason is known for the remainder. The D gene and trimming were derived from the DNA, and the V and J assignments and clone size from that table. In this sample the table shows around 1.5 million clones, 95% to 99% of which occur a single time. Roughly 0.42% of the sample goes to the ten largest clones.

With respect to this clone: Its antigen is not yet known. Within one base of it there is no much larger clone, and no base qualities were kept.

The specimen was naive CD4+ T cells sorted from blood. What the cell subset or site label conveys for this sample: CD45RA+ positively selected. Recombination connected TRBV19 to TRBJ1-2, with no confident D gene call. This TCR derives from a man between 25 and 39 years old in good health. CDR3 protein: CASSPVGIYGYTF. The nucleotide sequence reads TGTGCCAGTAGCCCAGTCGGCATCTATGGCTACACCTTC. With all but the CDR3 taken from the reference TRBV19 and TRBJ1-2 genes, the full variable domain is: DGGITQSPKYLFRKEGQNVTLSCEQNLNHDAMYWYRQDPGQGLRLIYYSQIVNDFQKGDIAEGYSVSREKKESFPLTVTSAQKNPTAFYLCASSPVGIYGYTFGSGTRLTVV.